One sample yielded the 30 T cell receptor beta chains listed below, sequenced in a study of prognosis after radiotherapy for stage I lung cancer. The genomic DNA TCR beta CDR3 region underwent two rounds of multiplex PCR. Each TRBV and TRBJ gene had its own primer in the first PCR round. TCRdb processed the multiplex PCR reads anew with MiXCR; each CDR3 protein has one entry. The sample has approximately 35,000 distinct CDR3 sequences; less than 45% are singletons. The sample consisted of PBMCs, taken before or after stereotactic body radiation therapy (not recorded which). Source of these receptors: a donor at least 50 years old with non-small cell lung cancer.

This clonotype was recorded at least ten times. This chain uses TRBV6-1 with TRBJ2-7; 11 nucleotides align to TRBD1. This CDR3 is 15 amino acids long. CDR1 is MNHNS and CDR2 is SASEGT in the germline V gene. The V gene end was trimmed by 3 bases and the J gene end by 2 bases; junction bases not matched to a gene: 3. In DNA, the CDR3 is TGTGCCAGCAGTGACACGGGACAGGGGGCCTACGAGCAGTACTTC. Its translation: CASSDTGQGAYEQYF.

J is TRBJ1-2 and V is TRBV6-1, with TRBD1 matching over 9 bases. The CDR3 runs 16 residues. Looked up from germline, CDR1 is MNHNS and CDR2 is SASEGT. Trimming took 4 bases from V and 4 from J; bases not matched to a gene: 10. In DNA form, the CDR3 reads TGTGCCAGCAGTGCATCCTCCGGGACAGGGCGCTATGGCTACACCTTC. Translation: CASSASSGTGRYGYTF.

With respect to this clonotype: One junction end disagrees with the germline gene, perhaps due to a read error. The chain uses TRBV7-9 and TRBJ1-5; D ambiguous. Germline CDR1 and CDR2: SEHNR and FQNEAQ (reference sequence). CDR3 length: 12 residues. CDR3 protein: CDSSHSNKPQHF. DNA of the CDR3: TGTGACAGCAGCCACAGCAATAAGCCCCAGCATTTT.

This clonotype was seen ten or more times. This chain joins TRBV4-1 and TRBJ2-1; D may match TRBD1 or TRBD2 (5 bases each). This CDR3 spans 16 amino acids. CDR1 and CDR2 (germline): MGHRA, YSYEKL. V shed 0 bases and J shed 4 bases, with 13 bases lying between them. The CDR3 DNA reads TGCGCCAGCAGCCAAGAGAGGGGTTACCGGTACAATGAGCAGTTCTTC. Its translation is CASSQERGYRYNEQFF.

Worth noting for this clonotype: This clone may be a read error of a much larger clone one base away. CDR3 amino acids: CASSYYHGNTGELFF. CDR3 DNA sequence: TGTGCCAGCAGTTACTACCATGGTAACACCGGGGAGCTGTTTTTT. The chain joins TRBV6-5 to TRBJ2-2; no reliable D call. CDR1 MNHEY and CDR2 SVGAGI come from the germline V gene. V dropped 1 base and J dropped 2 bases, with 8 bases sitting between them. The CDR3 is 15 amino acids.

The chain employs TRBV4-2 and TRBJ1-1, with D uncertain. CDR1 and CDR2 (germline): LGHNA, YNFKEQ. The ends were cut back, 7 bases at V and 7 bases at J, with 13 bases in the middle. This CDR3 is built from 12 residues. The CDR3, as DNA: TGTGCCAGCATAGTGTGGGAGGGTGAAGCTTTCTTT. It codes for CASIVWEGEAFF.

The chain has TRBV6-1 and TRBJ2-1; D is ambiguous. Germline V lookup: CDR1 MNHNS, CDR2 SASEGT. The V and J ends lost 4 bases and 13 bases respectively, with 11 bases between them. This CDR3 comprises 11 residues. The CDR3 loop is CASSAYNYQFF. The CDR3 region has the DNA TGTGCCAGCAGTGCTTACAATTATCAGTTCTTC.

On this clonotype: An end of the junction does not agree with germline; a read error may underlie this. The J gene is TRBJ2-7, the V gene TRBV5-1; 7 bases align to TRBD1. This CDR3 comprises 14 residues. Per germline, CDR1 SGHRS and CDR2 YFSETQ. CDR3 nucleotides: TGCGCCAGTAGCTTGGTGTCGGGACAGTCCGAGCGGTACTTC. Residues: CASSLVSGQSERYF.

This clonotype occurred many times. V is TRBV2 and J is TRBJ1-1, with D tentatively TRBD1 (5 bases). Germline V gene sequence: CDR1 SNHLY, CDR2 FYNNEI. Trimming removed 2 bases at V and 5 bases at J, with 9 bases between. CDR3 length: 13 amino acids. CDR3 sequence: CASSEQGWTEAFF. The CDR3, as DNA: TGTGCCAGCAGTGAACAGGGTTGGACTGAAGCTTTCTTT. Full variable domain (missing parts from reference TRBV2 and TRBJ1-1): EPEVTQTPSHQVTQMGQEVILRCVPISNHLYFYWYRQILGQKVEFLVSFYNNEISEKSEIFDDQFSVERPDGSNFTLKIRSTKLEDSAMYFCASSEQGWTEAFFGQGTRLTVV.

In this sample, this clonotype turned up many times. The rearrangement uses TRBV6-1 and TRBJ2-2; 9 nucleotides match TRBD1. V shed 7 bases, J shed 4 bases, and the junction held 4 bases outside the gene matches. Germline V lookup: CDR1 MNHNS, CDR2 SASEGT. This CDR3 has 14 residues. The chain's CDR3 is CASIGTGSTGELFF. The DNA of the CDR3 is TGTGCCAGCATCGGGACAGGGAGCACCGGGGAGCTGTTTTTT.

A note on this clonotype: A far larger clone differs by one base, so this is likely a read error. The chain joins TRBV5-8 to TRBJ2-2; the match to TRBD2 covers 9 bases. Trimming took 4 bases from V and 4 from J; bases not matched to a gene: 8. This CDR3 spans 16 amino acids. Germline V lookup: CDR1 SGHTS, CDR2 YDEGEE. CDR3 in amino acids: CASSIAASGITGELFF. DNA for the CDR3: TGTGCCAGCAGCATAGCGGCTAGCGGGATCACCGGGGAGCTGTTTTTT.

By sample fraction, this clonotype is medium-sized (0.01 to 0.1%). The CDR3 reads CASSLVAAGTDTQYF. The DNA of the CDR3 is TGTGCCAGCAGTTTAGTTGCGGCAGGCACAGATACGCAGTATTTT. This chain connects TRBV12-3 or TRBV12-4 to TRBJ2-3; unclear D gene. Trimming took 1 base from V and 1 from J, leaving 9 bases between them. The CDR3 sequence is 15 residues long.

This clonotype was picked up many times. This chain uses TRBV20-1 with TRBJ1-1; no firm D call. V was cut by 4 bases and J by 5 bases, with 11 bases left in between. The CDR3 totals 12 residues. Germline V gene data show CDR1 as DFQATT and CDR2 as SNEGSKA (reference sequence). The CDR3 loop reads CSATDQMTEAFF. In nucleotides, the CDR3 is TGCAGTGCTACAGATCAGATGACTGAAGCTTTCTTT.

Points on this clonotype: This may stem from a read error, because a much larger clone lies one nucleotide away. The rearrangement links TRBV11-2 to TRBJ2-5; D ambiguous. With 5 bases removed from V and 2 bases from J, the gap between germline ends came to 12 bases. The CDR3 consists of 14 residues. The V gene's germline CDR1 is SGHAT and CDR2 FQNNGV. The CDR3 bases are TGTGCCAGCAGCCTATCCCAAGGGCAAGAGACCCAGTACTTC. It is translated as CASSLSQGQETQYF.

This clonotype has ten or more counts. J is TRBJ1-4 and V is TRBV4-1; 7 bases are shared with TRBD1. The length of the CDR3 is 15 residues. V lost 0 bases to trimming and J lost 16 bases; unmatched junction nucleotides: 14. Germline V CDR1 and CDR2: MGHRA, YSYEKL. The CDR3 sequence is CASSQDRGRGNKEFF. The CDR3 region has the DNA TGCGCCAGCAGCCAAGATAGGGGCAGGGGGAATAAGGAGTTTTTT.

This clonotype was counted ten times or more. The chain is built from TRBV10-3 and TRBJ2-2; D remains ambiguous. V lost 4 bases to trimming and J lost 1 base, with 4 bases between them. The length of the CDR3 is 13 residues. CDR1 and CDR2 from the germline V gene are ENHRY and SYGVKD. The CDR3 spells CAISAWNTGELFF. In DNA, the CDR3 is TGTGCCATCAGTGCTTGGAACACCGGGGAGCTGTTTTTT.

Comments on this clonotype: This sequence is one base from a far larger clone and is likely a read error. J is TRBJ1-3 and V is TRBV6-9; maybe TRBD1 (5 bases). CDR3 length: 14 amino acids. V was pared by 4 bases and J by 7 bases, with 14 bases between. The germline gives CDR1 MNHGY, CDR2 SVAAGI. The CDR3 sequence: CASSCSEGLNTIYF. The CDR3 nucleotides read TGTGCCAGCAGTTGCTCGGAGGGGCTGAACACCATATATTTT.

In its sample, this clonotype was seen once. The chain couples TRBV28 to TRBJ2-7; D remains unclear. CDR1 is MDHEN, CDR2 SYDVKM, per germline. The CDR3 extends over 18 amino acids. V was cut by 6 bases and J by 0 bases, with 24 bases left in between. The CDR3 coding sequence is TGTGCCAGCAGCCCATCGGCGCCCCTGAGACTTCCCTCCTACGAGCAGTACTTC. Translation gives CASSPSAPLRLPSYEQYF.

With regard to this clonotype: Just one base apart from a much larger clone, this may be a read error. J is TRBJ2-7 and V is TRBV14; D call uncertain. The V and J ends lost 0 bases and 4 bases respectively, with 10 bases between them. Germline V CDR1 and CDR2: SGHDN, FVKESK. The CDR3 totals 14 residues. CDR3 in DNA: TGTGCCAGCAGCCAAGACCCGTCGATGTACGAGCAGTACTTC. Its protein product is CASSQDPSMYEQYF.

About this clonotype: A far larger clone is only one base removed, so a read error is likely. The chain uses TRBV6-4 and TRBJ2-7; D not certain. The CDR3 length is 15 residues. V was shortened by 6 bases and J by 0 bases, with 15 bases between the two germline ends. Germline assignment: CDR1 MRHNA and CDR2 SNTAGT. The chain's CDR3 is CASRKDMALSYEQYF. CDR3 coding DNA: TGTGCCAGCAGAAAAGACATGGCCCTCTCCTACGAGCAGTACTTC.

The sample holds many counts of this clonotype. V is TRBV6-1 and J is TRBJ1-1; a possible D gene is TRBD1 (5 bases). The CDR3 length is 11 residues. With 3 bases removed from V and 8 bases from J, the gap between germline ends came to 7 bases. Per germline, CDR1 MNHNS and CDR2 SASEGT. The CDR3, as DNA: TGTGCCAGCAGTGATCAGGGAGAAGCTTTCTTT. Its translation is CASSDQGEAFF.

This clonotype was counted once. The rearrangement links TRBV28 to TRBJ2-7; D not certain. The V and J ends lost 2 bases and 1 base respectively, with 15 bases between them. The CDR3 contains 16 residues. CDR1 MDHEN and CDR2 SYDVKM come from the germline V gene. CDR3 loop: CASSLGLSVGSYEQYF. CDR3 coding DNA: TGTGCCAGCAGTTTAGGGCTATCGGTGGGTTCCTACGAGCAGTACTTC.

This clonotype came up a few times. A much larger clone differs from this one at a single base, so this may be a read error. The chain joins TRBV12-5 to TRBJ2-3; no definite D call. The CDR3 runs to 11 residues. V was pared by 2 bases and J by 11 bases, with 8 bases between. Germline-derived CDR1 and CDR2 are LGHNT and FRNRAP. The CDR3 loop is CASGLSGLQYF. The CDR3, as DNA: TGTGCTAGTGGTTTGAGTGGCTTGCAGTATTTT. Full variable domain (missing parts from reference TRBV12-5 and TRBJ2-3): DARVTQTPRHKVTEMGQEVTMRCQPILGHNTVFWYRQTMMQGLELLAYFRNRAPLDDSGMPKDRFSAEMPDATLATLKIQPSEPRDSAVYFCASGLSGLQYFGPGTRLTVL.

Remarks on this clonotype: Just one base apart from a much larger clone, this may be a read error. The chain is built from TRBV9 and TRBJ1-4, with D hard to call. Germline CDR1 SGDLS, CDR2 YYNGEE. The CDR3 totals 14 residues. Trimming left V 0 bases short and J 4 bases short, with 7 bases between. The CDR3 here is CASSVGDHNEKLFF. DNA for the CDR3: TGTGCCAGCAGCGTAGGAGACCATAATGAAAAACTGTTTTTT. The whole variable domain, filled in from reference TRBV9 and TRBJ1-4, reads DSGVTQTPKHLITATGQRVTLRCSPRSGDLSVYWYQQSLDQGLQFLIQYYNGEERAKGNILERFSAQQFPDLHSELNLSSLELGDSALYFCASSVGDHNEKLFFGSGTQLSVL.

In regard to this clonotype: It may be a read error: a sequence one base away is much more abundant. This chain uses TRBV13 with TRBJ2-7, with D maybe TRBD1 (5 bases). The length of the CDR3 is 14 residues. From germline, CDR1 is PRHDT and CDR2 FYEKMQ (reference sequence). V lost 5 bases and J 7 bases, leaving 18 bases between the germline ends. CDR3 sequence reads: CASSRLDMGQEQYF. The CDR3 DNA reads TGTGCCAGCAGCCGCTTGGACATGGGGCAAGAGCAGTACTTC.

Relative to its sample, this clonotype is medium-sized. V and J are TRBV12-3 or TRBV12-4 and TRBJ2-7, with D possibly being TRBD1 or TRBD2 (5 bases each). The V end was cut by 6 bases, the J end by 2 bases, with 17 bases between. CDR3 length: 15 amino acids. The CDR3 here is CASRPHGAVAYEQYF. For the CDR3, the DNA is TGTGCCAGCAGGCCCCACGGGGCCGTGGCCTACGAGCAGTACTTC.

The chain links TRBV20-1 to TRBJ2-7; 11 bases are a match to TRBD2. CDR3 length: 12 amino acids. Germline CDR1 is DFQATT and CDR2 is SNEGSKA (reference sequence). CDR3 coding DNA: TGCGGTGGGATAGCGGGAGGGGAGGAGCAGTACTTC. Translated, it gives CGGIAGGEEQYF.

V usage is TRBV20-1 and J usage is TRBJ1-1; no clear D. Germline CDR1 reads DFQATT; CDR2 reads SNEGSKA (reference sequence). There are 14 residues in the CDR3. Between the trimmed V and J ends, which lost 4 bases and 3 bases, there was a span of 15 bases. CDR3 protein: CSAMGGIGDTEAFF. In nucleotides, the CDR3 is TGCAGTGCTATGGGAGGTATCGGGGACACTGAAGCTTTCTTT.

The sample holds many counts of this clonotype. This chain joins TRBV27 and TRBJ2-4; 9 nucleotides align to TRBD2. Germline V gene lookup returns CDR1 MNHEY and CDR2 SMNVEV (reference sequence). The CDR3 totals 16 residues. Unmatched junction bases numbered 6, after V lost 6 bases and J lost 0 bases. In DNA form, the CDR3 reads TGTGCCAGCAGCGAAGCTAGCGGGGTAGCCAAAAACATTCAGTACTTC. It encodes CASSEASGVAKNIQYF.

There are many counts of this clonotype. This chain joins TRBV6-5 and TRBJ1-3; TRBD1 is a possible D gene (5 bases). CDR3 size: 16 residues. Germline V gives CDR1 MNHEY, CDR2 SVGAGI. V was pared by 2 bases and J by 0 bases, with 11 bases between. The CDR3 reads CASSYGSDSSGNTIYF. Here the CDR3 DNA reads TGTGCCAGCAGTTACGGTTCCGACAGCTCTGGAAACACCATATATTTT.